These T cell receptor beta chains were read from a single sample in a study of blood T cells in healthy people across ages. TCRdb independently ran MiXCR on the 5' RACE reads; one entry per CDR3 protein. The sample lists approximately 800,000 distinct CDR3 sequences; around 36% were seen once. The material sequenced was blood. The origin of the receptors is a man aged 18 to 29 in good health. CDR3s include the opening cysteine and the closing phenylalanine or tryptophan. The D gene is left open where the match is weak. Size is stated for part of the rows, as once, few or many counts, or as a class when the clone is expanded.

size	J	D	V	CDR3	DNA
few	TRBJ1-6	TRBD1	TRBV7-6	CASKQGYNSPLHF	TGTGCCAGCAAACAGGGGTATAATTCACCCCTCCACTTT
few	TRBJ1-4	TRBD1	TRBV5-1	CASSLGGQGQNEKLFF	TGCGCCAGCAGCTTGGGTGGCCAGGGACAGAATGAAAAACTGTTTTTT
.	TRBJ1-2	.	TRBV29-1	CSVERLPGNYGYTF	TGCAGCGTTGAAAGGCTGCCAGGGAACTATGGCTACACCTTC
.	TRBJ2-3	.	TRBV20-1	CSARPRGGPGDTQYF	TGCAGTGCTAGGCCCAGGGGGGGCCCTGGAGATACGCAGTATTTT
few	TRBJ1-6	TRBD1	TRBV9	CASSEGQGDSPLHF	TGTGCCAGCAGCGAAGGACAGGGGGATTCACCCCTCCACTTT
.	TRBJ1-2	TRBD1	TRBV27	CASSLSRTGGYYGYTF	TGTGCCAGCAGTTTATCCAGGACAGGTGGATACTATGGCTACACCTTC
.	TRBJ1-1	.	TRBV4-1	CASSYIGRRTEAFF	TGCGCCAGCAGCTACATCGGCCGGCGGACCGAAGCTTTCTTT
many	TRBJ1-1	TRBD1	TRBV29-1	CSVEGGQGAWDTEAFF	TGCAGCGTTGAAGGGGGACAGGGGGCGTGGGACACTGAAGCTTTCTTT
many	TRBJ1-2	TRBD1	TRBV4-1	CASSQVSGGVYGYTF	TGCGCCAGCAGCCAAGTCTCAGGGGGGGTTTATGGCTACACCTTC
.	TRBJ2-3	.	TRBV30	CAWRGWDLPGTDTQYF	TGTGCCTGGAGGGGTTGGGACCTCCCTGGCACAGATACGCAGTATTTT
.	TRBJ1-6	TRBD1	TRBV18	CASSPTGQDNSPLHF	TGTGCCAGCTCACCAACCGGACAGGACAATTCACCCCTCCACTTT
.	TRBJ2-7	.	TRBV7-2	CASSPGQRSSYNEQYF	TGTGCCAGCAGCCCCGGACAGAGGAGCTCCTACAATGAGCAGTACTTC
.	TRBJ2-3	.	TRBV6-6	CAISYSTDTQYF	TGTGCTATCAGTTATAGCACAGATACGCAGTATTTT
.	TRBJ1-2	.	TRBV7-2	CASSFAAGTNDGYTF	TGTGCCAGCAGCTTCGCAGCCGGAACTAACGATGGCTACACCTTC
few	TRBJ2-5	TRBD2	TRBV2	CASSGSLGLAGLQETQYF	TGTGCCAGCAGTGGATCTCTTGGACTAGCGGGACTACAAGAGACCCAGTACTTC
many	TRBJ2-3	.	TRBV20-1	CSARLTARTDTQYF	TGCAGTGCTAGATTGACCGCGCGCACAGATACGCAGTATTTT
.	TRBJ2-2	.	TRBV7-2	CASSLDLLGNANTGELFF	TGTGCCAGCAGCTTAGATCTGCTCGGGAACGCGAACACCGGGGAGCTGTTTTTT
few	TRBJ1-2	TRBD1	TRBV14	CASSNRDSYGYTF	TGTGCCAGCAGCAACCGGGACAGCTATGGCTACACCTTC
few	TRBJ2-7	TRBD1	TRBV6-6	CASMGQGARWQYF	TGTGCCAGCATGGGACAGGGGGCGCGTTGGCAGTACTTC
.	TRBJ2-3	TRBD2	TRBV10-3	CAISGLAGGRGDTQYF	TGTGCCATCAGTGGACTAGCGGGGGGCCGGGGAGATACGCAGTATTTT
few	TRBJ2-7	TRBD1	TRBV18	CASSRNPGQRSYEQYF	TGTGCCAGCTCACGCAATCCGGGACAGAGATCCTACGAGCAGTACTTC
once	TRBJ2-1	TRBD1	TRBV15	CATSRDLRDRADNEQFF	TGTGCCACCAGCAGAGATTTGAGGGACAGAGCCGACAATGAGCAGTTCTTC
.	TRBJ1-1	TRBD1	TRBV3-1	CASSYGQGTRGTEAFF	TGTGCCAGCAGTTACGGACAGGGGACGAGGGGTACTGAAGCTTTCTTT
.	TRBJ2-7	TRBD1	TRBV4-3	CASSQHTTGQGLNYEQYF	TGCGCCAGCAGCCAGCATACCACGGGACAGGGGTTGAATTACGAGCAGTACTTC
.	TRBJ2-1	TRBD2	TRBV5-1	CASSWASGDKFF	TGCGCCAGCAGCTGGGCTAGCGGGGATAAGTTCTTC
many	TRBJ1-2	TRBD1	TRBV12-3/TRBV12-4	CASSQQGARGYTF	TGTGCCAGCAGTCAACAGGGGGCCAGGGGCTACACCTTC
.	TRBJ1-2	.	TRBV4-3	CANSQASGYGYTF	TGCGCCAACAGCCAAGCATCAGGGTATGGCTACACCTTC
few	TRBJ1-5	.	TRBV6-2/TRBV6-3	CASSYHRDGRYGRAQPQHF	TGTGCCAGCAGTTACCACCGGGACGGCAGGTATGGCAGGGCTCAGCCCCAGCATTTT
.	TRBJ2-5	TRBD2	TRBV12-3/TRBV12-4	CANSTSGGRETQYF	TGTGCCAACAGTACCAGCGGGGGGAGGGAGACCCAGTACTTC
.	TRBJ2-3	.	TRBV7-2	CASSSGYSRGPDTQYF	TGTGCCAGCAGCTCCGGGTACTCTAGGGGTCCAGATACGCAGTATTTT
few	TRBJ2-1	.	TRBV7-2	CASTEGGNEQFF	TGTGCCAGCACCGAAGGGGGGAATGAGCAGTTCTTC
few	TRBJ1-2	.	TRBV5-1	CASSLVEGTYGYTF	TGCGCCAGCAGCTTGGTGGAAGGGACCTATGGCTACACCTTC
few	TRBJ2-1	.	TRBV27	CASSYQQGPHEQFF	TGTGCCAGCAGTTACCAACAGGGACCCCATGAGCAGTTCTTC
.	TRBJ1-3	.	TRBV7-9	CASSYRTARGNTIYF	TGTGCCAGCAGCTACCGGACGGCTCGGGGTAACACCATATATTTT
few	TRBJ1-1	.	TRBV4-3	CASSQGQALTEAFF	TGCGCCAGCAGCCAAGGGCAGGCCCTAACTGAAGCTTTCTTT
.	TRBJ2-1	.	TRBV20-1	CSASLQTNEQFF	TGCAGTGCTAGTCTCCAAACAAATGAGCAGTTCTTC
.	TRBJ1-2	TRBD1	TRBV5-1	CAGSSTGGAVVYGYTF	TGCGCCGGCAGCTCCACAGGGGGCGCGGTGGTCTATGGCTACACCTTC
.	TRBJ2-7	.	TRBV12-5	CASGKSAGSSYEQYF	TGTGCTAGTGGTAAATCGGCAGGGAGCTCCTACGAGCAGTACTTC
.	TRBJ2-5	TRBD2	TRBV4-2	CASSQDPQRGRSYNEQYF	TGTGCCAGCAGCCAAGATCCCCAGCGGGGGCGCTCCTACAATGAGCAGTACTTC
few	TRBJ1-1	.	TRBV5-1	CASSSGVSAYEGTEAFF	TGCGCCAGCAGCTCTGGCGTGTCAGCCTATGAGGGCACTGAAGCTTTCTTT
.	TRBJ2-1	.	TRBV6-5	CASSYSRESSYNEQFF	TGTGCCAGCAGTTACTCGAGGGAGAGCTCCTACAATGAGCAGTTCTTC
.	TRBJ1-2	.	TRBV3-1	CACSQQGSGYTF	TGTGCCTGCAGCCAACAGGGAAGTGGCTACACCTTC
few	TRBJ1-1	.	TRBV6-2/TRBV6-3	CASSPLTGWSTEAFF	TGTGCCAGCAGTCCTTTGACGGGGTGGAGCACTGAAGCTTTCTTT
many	TRBJ2-7	.	TRBV20-1	CSAMSRAYQYEQYF	TGCAGTGCTATGTCCCGGGCTTACCAATACGAGCAGTACTTC
.	TRBJ1-6	.	TRBV20-1	CSAQQNTGNSPLHF	TGCAGTGCCCAACAAAACACGGGGAATTCACCCCTCCACTTT
.	TRBJ2-1	.	TRBV9	CASSPTVYGGTYNEQFF	TGTGCCAGCAGCCCCACGGTGTACGGGGGTACCTACAATGAGCAGTTCTTC
.	TRBJ1-5	.	TRBV4-3	CASSQDLRQGKQPQHF	TGCGCCAGCAGCCAAGACCTACGGCAGGGGAAGCAGCCCCAGCATTTT
.	TRBJ1-1	TRBD1	TRBV3-1	CASSQGEGAYTEAFF	TGTGCCAGCAGCCAGGGGGAGGGGGCCTACACTGAAGCTTTCTTT
.	TRBJ1-4	TRBD1	TRBV29-1	CSAGTATNEKLFF	TGCAGCGCGGGGACAGCAACTAATGAAAAACTGTTTTTT
few	TRBJ1-1	.	TRBV5-6	CASSADIHTEAFF	TGTGCCAGCAGCGCCGACATACACACTGAAGCTTTCTTT
few	TRBJ1-2	TRBD1	TRBV5-6	CASSRTGGADGYTF	TGTGCCAGCAGCCGGACAGGGGGCGCAGATGGCTACACCTTC
once	TRBJ2-3	.	TRBV3-1	CASSQGTNRHTDTQYF	TGTGCCAGCAGCCAAGGTACCAACCGACACACAGATACGCAGTATTTT
.	TRBJ2-1	TRBD2	TRBV12-3/TRBV12-4	CASRPSGGSSYNEQFF	TGTGCCAGCAGACCTAGCGGGGGGTCCTCCTACAATGAGCAGTTCTTC
.	TRBJ2-1	TRBD2	TRBV28	CASSLSASGGGREQFF	TGTGCCAGCAGTTTGTCTGCTAGCGGGGGAGGACGTGAGCAGTTCTTC
.	TRBJ1-1	.	TRBV20-1	CSAWAGGPGTEAFF	TGCAGTGCTTGGGCCGGGGGGCCAGGTACTGAAGCTTTCTTT
many	TRBJ2-1	.	TRBV12-3/TRBV12-4	CASKKPTGVHEQFF	TGTGCCAGCAAAAAACCGACGGGGGTCCATGAGCAGTTCTTC
many	TRBJ2-1	.	TRBV15	CATSSRTVKFF	TGTGCCACCAGCAGTCGGACCGTGAAGTTCTTC
few	TRBJ2-5	TRBD2	TRBV12-3/TRBV12-4	CASSLQRGSQETQYF	TGTGCCAGCAGTCTCCAGCGGGGGAGCCAAGAGACCCAGTACTTC
.	TRBJ2-1	.	TRBV12-5	CASGLGQINNEQFF	TGTGCTAGTGGTTTGGGACAGATAAACAATGAGCAGTTCTTC
.	TRBJ1-2	TRBD1	TRBV7-9	CASRDTGAYGYTF	TGTGCCAGCAGGGATACAGGGGCCTATGGCTACACCTTC